The rows below give T cell receptor beta chains drawn from one sample of a study of post-analysis software for immune sequencing data. TCRdb used MiXCR to reprocess the PCR reads, holding one entry per CDR3 protein. In the table there are around 400,000 distinct CDR3 sequences, about 39% of which are singletons. Material for sequencing was blood. The receptors come from a girl aged 2 to 9 with multiple sclerosis. Both conserved end residues are part of each CDR3. A D gene is named only where the DNA matches it firmly. Rows may omit the clone size; those that give it use once, few, many or a size class.

D: NA
size: many
J: TRBJ2-7
V: TRBV7-2
CDR3: CASRAASGTEYEQYF
DNA: TGTGCCAGCAGGGCAGCATCAGGGACGGAGTACGAGCAGTACTTC

D: NA
size: NA
J: TRBJ1-1
V: TRBV10-3
CDR3: CAISLHGDTEAFF
DNA: TGTGCCATCAGCCTCCACGGGGACACTGAAGCTTTCTTT

D: NA
size: NA
J: TRBJ2-3
V: TRBV9
CDR3: CASSVEGGGPTDTQYF
DNA: TGTGCCAGCAGCGTAGAGGGCGGGGGCCCGACAGATACGCAGTATTTT

D: TRBD2
size: NA
J: TRBJ2-1
V: TRBV7-3
CDR3: CASSLTFLAGGEQFF
DNA: TGTGCCAGCAGCTTAACGTTCCTAGCGGGGGGGGAGCAGTTCTTC

D: TRBD2
size: NA
J: TRBJ2-1
V: TRBV29-1
CDR3: CSARGTSGRSDEQFF
DNA: TGCAGCGCCCGGGGGACTAGCGGGAGGAGCGATGAGCAGTTCTTC

D: TRBD1
size: few
J: TRBJ2-3
V: TRBV12-3/TRBV12-4
CDR3: CASSFPGQSVDTQYF
DNA: TGTGCCAGCAGTTTCCCGGGACAGTCAGTAGATACGCAGTATTTT

D: TRBD1
size: NA
J: TRBJ2-7
V: TRBV6-5
CDR3: CASRKQGATEQYF
DNA: TGTGCCAGCAGAAAACAGGGGGCGACCGAGCAGTACTTC

D: NA
size: NA
J: TRBJ2-7
V: TRBV4-1
CDR3: CASSQALGGKQYF
DNA: TGCGCCAGCAGCCAAGCTCTCGGAGGCAAGCAGTACTTC

D: TRBD1
size: NA
J: TRBJ1-6
V: TRBV5-1
CDR3: CASSQRQGPRGSYNSPLHF
DNA: TGCGCCAGCAGCCAACGACAGGGGCCGCGGGGATCTTATAATTCACCCCTCCACTTT

D: TRBD1
size: NA
J: TRBJ2-7
V: TRBV28
CDR3: CASVPGQGFAEQYF
DNA: TGTGCCAGCGTACCGGGACAGGGGTTTGCCGAGCAGTACTTC

D: TRBD1
size: NA
J: TRBJ2-7
V: TRBV6-2/TRBV6-3
CDR3: CASSYSTETGSREQYF
DNA: TGTGCCAGCAGTTACTCGACAGAGACAGGGTCACGCGAGCAGTACTTC

D: NA
size: NA
J: TRBJ1-1
V: TRBV12-3/TRBV12-4
CDR3: CASSAGGAAAFF
DNA: TGTGCCAGCAGCGCAGGAGGCGCCGCAGCTTTCTTT

D: NA
size: NA
J: TRBJ2-1
V: TRBV10-2
CDR3: CASRDYNEQFF
DNA: TGCGCCAGCAGGGATTACAATGAGCAGTTCTTC

D: NA
size: NA
J: TRBJ2-3
V: TRBV5-1
CDR3: CASSLNRGTDAQYF
DNA: TGCGCCAGCAGCTTAAACCGGGGCACAGATGCGCAGTATTTT

D: TRBD2
size: NA
J: TRBJ2-7
V: TRBV5-8
CDR3: CASSLGLAGVVHEQYF
DNA: TGTGCCAGCAGCTTGGGACTAGCGGGAGTTGTTCACGAGCAGTACTTC

D: TRBD2
size: NA
J: TRBJ2-7
V: TRBV7-9
CDR3: CASSFGREPPYEQYF
DNA: TGTGCCAGCAGCTTCGGGCGGGAGCCCCCCTACGAGCAGTACTTC

D: TRBD1
size: NA
J: TRBJ2-3
V: TRBV7-9
CDR3: CASSFTGTGNTDTQYF
DNA: TGTGCCAGCAGCTTTACCGGGACAGGTAACACAGATACGCAGTATTTT

D: TRBD2
size: NA
J: TRBJ2-1
V: TRBV7-2
CDR3: CASSPGLAVNEQFF
DNA: TGTGCCAGCAGCCCGGGGCTAGCGGTGAATGAGCAGTTCTTC